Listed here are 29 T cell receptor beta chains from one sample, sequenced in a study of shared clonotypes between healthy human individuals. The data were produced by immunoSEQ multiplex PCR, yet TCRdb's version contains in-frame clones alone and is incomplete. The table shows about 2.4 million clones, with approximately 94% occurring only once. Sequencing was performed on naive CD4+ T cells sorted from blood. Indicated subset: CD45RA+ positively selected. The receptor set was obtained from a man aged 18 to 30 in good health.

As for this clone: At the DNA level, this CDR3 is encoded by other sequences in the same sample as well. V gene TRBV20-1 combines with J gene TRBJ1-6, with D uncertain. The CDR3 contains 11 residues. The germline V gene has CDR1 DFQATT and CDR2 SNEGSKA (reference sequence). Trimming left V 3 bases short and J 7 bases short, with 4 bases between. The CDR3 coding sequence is TGCAGTGCTAGGGGGAATTCACCCCTCCACTTT. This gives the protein CSARGNSPLHF.

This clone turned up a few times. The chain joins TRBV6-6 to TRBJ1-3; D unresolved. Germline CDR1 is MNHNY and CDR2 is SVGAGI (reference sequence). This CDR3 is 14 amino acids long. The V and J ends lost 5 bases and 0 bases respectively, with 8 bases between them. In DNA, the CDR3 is TGTGCCAGCAGTCTTAACCTCTCTGGAAACACCATATATTTT. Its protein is CASSLNLSGNTIYF.

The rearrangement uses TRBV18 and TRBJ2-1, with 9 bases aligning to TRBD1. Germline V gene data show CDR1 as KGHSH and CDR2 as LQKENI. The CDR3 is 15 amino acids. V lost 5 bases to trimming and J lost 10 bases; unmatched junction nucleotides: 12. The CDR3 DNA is TGTGCCAGCTCAATAACGGGACAGGGTTTGGGGGAGCAGTTCTTC. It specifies CASSITGQGLGEQFF.

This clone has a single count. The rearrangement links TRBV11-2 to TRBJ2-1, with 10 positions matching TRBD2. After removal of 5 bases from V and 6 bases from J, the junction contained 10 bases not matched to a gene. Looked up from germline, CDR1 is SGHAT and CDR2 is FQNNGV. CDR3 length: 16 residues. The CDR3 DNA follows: TGTGCCAGCAGCCCAAATCTAGCGGGGGTGAGCAATGAGCAGTTCTTC. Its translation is CASSPNLAGVSNEQFF.

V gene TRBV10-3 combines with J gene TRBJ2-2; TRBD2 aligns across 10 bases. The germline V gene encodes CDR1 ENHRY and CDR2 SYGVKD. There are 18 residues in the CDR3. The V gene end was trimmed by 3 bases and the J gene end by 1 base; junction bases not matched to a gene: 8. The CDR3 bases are TGTGCCATCAGTGACAGGATAGCGGGGGGACTGAACACCGGGGAGCTGTTTTTT. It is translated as CAISDRIAGGLNTGELFF.

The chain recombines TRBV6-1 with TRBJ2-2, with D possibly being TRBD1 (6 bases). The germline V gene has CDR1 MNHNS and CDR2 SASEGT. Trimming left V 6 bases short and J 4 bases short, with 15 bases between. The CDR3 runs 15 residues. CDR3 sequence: CASSARGPSTGELFF. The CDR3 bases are TGTGCCAGCAGCGCCAGGGGCCCGAGCACCGGGGAGCTGTTTTTT.

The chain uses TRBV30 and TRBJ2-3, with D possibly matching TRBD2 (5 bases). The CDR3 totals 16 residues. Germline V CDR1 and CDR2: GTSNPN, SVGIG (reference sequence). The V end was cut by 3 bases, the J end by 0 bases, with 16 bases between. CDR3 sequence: CAWSSNGVSSTDTQYF. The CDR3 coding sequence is TGTGCCTGGAGCTCCAACGGGGTGTCGAGCACAGATACGCAGTATTTT. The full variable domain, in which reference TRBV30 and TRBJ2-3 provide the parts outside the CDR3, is SQTIHQWPATLVQPVGSPLSLECTVEGTSNPNLYWYRQAAGRGLQLLFYSVGIGQISSEVPQNLSASRPQDRQFILSSKKLLLSDSGFYLCAWSSNGVSSTDTQYFGPGTRLTVL.

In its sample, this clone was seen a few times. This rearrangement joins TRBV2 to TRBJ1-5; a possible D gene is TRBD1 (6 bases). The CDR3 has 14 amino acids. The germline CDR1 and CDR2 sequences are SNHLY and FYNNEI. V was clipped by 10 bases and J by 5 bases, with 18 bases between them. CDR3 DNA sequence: TGTGCCACCCGTTGGGCAGGGGTGGATCAGCCCCAGCATTTT. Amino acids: CATRWAGVDQPQHF.

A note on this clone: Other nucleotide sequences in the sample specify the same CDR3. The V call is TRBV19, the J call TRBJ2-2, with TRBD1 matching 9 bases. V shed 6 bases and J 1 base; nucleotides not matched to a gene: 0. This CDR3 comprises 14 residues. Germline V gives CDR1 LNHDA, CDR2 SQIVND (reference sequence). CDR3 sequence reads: CASRDRGNTGELFF. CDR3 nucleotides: TGTGCCAGTAGGGACAGGGGGAACACCGGGGAGCTGTTTTTT.

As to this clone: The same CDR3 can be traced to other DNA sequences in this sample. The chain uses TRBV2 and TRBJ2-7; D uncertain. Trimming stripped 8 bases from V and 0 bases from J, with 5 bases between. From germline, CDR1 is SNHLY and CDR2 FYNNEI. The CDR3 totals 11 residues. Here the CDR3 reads CASRYSYEQYF. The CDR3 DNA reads TGTGCCAGCCGGTACTCCTACGAGCAGTACTTC.

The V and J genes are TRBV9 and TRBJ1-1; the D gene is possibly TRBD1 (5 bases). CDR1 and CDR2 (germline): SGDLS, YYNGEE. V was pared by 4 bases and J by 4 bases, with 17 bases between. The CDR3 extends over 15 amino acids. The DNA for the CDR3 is TGTGCCAGCAGCCCCCAGGCAGGGATGACCACTGAAGCTTTCTTT. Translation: CASSPQAGMTTEAFF.

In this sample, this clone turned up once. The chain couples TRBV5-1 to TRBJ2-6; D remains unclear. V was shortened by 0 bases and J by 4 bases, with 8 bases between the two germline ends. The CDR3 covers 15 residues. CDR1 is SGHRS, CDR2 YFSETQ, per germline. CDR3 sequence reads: CASSLASGGANVLTF. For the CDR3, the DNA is TGCGCCAGCAGCTTGGCGTCAGGAGGGGCCAACGTCCTGACTTTC. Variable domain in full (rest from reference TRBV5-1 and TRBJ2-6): KAGVTQTPRYLIKTRGQQVTLSCSPISGHRSVSWYQQTPGQGLQFLFEYFSETQRNKGNFPGRFSGRQFSNSRSEMNVSTLELGDSALYLCASSLASGGANVLTFGAGSRLTVL.

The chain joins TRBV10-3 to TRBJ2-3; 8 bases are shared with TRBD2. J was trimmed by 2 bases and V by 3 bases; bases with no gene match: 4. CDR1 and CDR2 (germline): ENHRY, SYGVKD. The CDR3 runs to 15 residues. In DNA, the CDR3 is TGTGCCATCAGTGACATAGCGGGACCCACAGATACGCAGTATTTT. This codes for CAISDIAGPTDTQYF.

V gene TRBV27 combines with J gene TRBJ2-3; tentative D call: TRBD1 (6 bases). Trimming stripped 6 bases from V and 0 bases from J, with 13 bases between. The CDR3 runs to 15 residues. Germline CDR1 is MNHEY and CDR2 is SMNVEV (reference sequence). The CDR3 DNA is TGTGCCAGCAGAACCGGGACAACGAGCACAGATACGCAGTATTTT. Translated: CASRTGTTSTDTQYF.

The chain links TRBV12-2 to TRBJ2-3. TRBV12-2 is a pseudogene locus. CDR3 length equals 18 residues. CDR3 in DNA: TGTGCAAGTCGCTTAGAACATGCCTCCAACTCTAGCACAGATACGCAGTATTTT. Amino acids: CASRLEHASNSSTDTQYF.

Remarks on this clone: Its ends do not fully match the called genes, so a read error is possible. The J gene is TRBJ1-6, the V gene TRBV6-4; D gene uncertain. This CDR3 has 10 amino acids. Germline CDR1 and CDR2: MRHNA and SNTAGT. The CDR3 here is CASSDSSWGF. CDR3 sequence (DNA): TGTGCCAGCAGTGACTCGTCTTGGGGCTTT.

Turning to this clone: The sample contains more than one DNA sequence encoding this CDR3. The CDR3 loop reads CASSESGLARETQYF. For the CDR3, the DNA is TGTGCCAGCAGTGAATCCGGACTAGCGCGGGAGACCCAGTACTTC. V is TRBV25-1 and J is TRBJ2-5; TRBD2 agrees at 9 bases. Germline values: CDR1 MGHDK, CDR2 SYGVNS. The CDR3 covers 15 residues. V shed 1 base and J 5 bases; nucleotides not matched to a gene: 5.

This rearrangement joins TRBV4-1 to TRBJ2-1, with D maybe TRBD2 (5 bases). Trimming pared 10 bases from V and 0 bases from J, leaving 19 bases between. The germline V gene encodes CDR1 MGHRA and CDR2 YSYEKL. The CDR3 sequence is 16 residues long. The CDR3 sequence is CATSLLATVSYNEQFF. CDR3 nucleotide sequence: TGCGCCACCTCACTTTTAGCGACGGTCTCCTACAATGAGCAGTTCTTC.

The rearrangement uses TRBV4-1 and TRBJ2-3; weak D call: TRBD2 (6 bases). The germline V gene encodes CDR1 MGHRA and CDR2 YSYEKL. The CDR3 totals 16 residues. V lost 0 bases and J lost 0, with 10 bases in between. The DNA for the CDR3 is TGCGCCAGCAGCCAAGATATAGCGGCCAGCACAGATACGCAGTATTTT. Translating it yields CASSQDIAASTDTQYF.

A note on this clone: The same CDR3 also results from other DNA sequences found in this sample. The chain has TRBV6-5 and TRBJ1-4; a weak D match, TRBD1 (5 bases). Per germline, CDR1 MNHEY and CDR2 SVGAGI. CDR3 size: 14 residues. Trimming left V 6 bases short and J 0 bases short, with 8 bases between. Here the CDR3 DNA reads TGTGCCAGCAGACCAGGGACAACTAATGAAAAACTGTTTTTT. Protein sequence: CASRPGTTNEKLFF.

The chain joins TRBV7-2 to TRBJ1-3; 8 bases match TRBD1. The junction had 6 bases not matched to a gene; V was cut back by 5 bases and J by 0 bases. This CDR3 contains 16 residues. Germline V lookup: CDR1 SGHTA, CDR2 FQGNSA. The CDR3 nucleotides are TGTGCCAGCAGCCCCCGGACAGGGAGCTCTGGAAACACCATATATTTT. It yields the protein CASSPRTGSSGNTIYF.

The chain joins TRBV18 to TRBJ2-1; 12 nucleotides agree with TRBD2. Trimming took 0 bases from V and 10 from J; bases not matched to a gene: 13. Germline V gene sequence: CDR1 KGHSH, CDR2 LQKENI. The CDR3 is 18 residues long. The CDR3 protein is CASSPPRSQPSGRGEQFF. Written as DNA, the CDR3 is TGTGCCAGCTCACCACCGCGTTCTCAGCCTAGCGGGAGGGGGGAGCAGTTCTTC.

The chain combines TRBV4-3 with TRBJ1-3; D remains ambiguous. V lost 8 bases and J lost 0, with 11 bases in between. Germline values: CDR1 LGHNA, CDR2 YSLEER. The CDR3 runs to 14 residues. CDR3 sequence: CASGHASSGNTIYF. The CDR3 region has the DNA TGCGCCAGCGGTCATGCAAGCTCTGGAAACACCATATATTTT.

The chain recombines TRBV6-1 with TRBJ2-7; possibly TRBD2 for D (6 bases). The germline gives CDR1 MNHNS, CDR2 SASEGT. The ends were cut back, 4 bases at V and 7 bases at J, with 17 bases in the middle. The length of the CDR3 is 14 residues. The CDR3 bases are TGTGCCAGCAGTGTGGGAGGCCCGAGGTGGGAGCAGTACTTC. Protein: CASSVGGPRWEQYF.

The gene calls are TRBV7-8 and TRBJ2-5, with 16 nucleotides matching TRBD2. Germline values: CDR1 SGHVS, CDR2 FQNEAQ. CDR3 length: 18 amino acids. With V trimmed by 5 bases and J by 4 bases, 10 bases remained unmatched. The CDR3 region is CASSRFGTSGRATETQYF. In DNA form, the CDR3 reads TGTGCCAGCAGCCGTTTCGGGACTAGCGGGAGGGCCACAGAGACCCAGTACTTC.

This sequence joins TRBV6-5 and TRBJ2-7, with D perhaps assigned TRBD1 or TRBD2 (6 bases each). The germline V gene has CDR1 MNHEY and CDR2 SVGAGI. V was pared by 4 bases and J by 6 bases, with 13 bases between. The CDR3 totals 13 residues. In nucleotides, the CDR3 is TGTGCCAGCAGTTTTCTACAGGGAGGCGAGCAGTACTTC. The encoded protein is CASSFLQGGEQYF.

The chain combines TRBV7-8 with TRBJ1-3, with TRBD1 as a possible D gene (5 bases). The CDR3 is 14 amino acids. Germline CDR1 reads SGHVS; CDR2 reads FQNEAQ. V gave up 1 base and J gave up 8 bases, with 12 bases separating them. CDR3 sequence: CASSLGRQFDTIYF. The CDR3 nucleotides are TGTGCCAGCAGCTTAGGACGACAGTTTGACACCATATATTTT.

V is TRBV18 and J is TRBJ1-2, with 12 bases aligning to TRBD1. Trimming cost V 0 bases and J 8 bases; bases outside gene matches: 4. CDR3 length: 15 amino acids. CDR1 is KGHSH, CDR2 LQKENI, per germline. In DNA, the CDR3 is TGTGCCAGCTCACCACCGGGGACAGGGGGCAGAGGCTACACCTTC. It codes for CASSPPGTGGRGYTF.

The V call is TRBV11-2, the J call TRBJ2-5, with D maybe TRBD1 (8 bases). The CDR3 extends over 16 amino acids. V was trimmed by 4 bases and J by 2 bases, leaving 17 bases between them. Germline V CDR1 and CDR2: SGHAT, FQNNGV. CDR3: CASSSGDRGGQETQYF. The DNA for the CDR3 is TGTGCCAGCAGCTCCGGCGACAGGGGAGGGCAAGAGACCCAGTACTTC. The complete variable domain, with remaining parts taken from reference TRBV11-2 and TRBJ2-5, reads EAGVAQSPRYKIIEKRQSVAFWCNPISGHATLYWYQQILGQGPKLLIQFQNNGVVDDSQLPKDRFSAERLKGVDSTLKIQPAKLEDSAVYLCASSSGDRGGQETQYFGPGTRLLVL.